This T cell receptor beta chain appears in the sequencing data of a study of blood T cell repertoires in COVID-19. Study-level information: The origin of the acute and convalescent COVID-19 samples was the United States, Italy and Spain. Sources were T cells, B-cell-depleted T cells, or PBMCs; the material itself was cDNA or gDNA.

Original processing notes: Estimation of nucleated cell counts relied on the amplification of reference gene primers. The table came from immunoSEQ multiplex PCR; TCRdb's copy has only in-frame clones and leaves some out. The V and J calls and clone size come from that table; D and trimming were worked out from the DNA. Of 250,000 to 350,000 clones in the sample, 80% to 90% were seen once. Only one count was recorded for this clone. Sequences were obtained from PBMCs or T cells enriched from blood (not recorded which). The clonotype originates from a woman aged 25-40 years who had recovered from COVID-19.

CDR3 sequence: CASRSGQGASEQYF. The CDR3 region has the DNA TGTGCCAGCAGATCGGGACAGGGGGCTTCCGAGCAGTACTTC. The chain links TRBV28 to TRBJ2-7; 12 nucleotides align to TRBD1. Germline lookup yields CDR1 MDHEN and CDR2 SYDVKM. Trimming removed 6 bases from V and 6 bases from J; junction bases left unmatched: 6. There are 14 residues in the CDR3.